The T cell receptor beta chain under discussion was sequenced for a study of CD8 T cells in ankylosing spondylitis. Germline CDR1 is MDHEN and CDR2 is SYDVKM. CDR3 size: 13 residues. V was clipped by 3 bases and J by 6 bases, with 9 bases between them. Findings and caveats of the study: Reportedly, matched ankylosing spondylitis synovial fluid was significantly enriched for disease-linked clones. Earlier authors reported some of these motif variants in reactive arthritis synovial fluid and blood. What seemed typical of ankylosing spondylitis blood was a TCR beta motif built from several highly homologous variants. A CD8+ phenotype characterized the disease-linked clones, which were relatively rare in peripheral blood.

Scientists made TCR beta libraries using quantitative 5'-RACE with molecular barcodes. TCRdb passed the 5' RACE reads through MiXCR, listing each CDR3 protein once. This table holds around 440,000 distinct CDR3 sequences, approximately 17% found once. In the case of this clonotype: Its antigen is not identified.

The clonotype originates from a male donor with ankylosing spondylitis. The genes are TRBV28 and TRBJ2-1; D call uncertain. Specimen: blood, either unsorted or a sorted T cell fraction (not recorded which). The CDR3 region is CASSLGQPNEQFF. The CDR3 nucleotides are TGTGCCAGCAGTTTGGGCCAACCCAATGAGCAGTTCTTC.